This T cell receptor (beta chain) is drawn from a study of blood T cell repertoires in COVID-19 (dated by TCRdb to 2018 to 2021). Looking at the study overall: Collaborator samples came from the United States, Italy and Spain and covered acute and convalescent phases of COVID-19. The repertoires were released in a freely available public database meant as a resource for research on the immune response to SARS-CoV-2. The dataset comprised deeply sampled blood TCRbeta repertoires from subjects exposed to, actively infected with, or recovered from COVID-19. The sample metadata nearly always contained a de-identified subject ID, COVID-19 status, age in years and sex. Samples came from the ongoing ImmuneRACE study (first 160 participants) plus 1,254 subjects from 6 global collaborators. HLA class I and class II types, where available, came from metadata supplied by the sample provider rather than from assay-based typing. The material from the prospective study consisted of cDNA or gDNA derived from T cells, B-cell-depleted T cells, or PBMCs.

A word on this clone: This receptor's antigen is unknown. The input lacks base qualities; no much larger clone sits a single base away.

The germline V gene yields MDHEN for CDR1 and SYDVKM for CDR2. V was cut back by 6 bases and J by 1 base, leaving a gap of 12 bases between them. Including cysteine and phenylalanine, the CDR3 has 14 amino acids. The only DNA kept is the CDR3, 42 bases in frame from the first base. The collaborating institutions used their own protocols to collect whole blood in K2EDTA tubes. For TCRbeta analysis, collaborators shipped samples in one of three forms: frozen whole blood, isolated PBMCs, or DNA extracted from either of those sample types. What the work shows at the level of the full study, not this receptor alone: Clinical and demographic metadata were provided uncurated, with the amount varying by source and participant.

TCRbeta CDR3 regions were amplified from genomic DNA using the immunoSEQ Assay, a bias-controlled multiplex PCR. As for the authors' bioinformatics: Nucleated cell counts per sample were estimated from amplification of reference gene primers within the assay. To quantify the absolute abundance of each unique TCRbeta CDR3 rearrangement, sequence reads were collapsed and filtered. For each sample, productive Simpson clonality was calculated as the square root of Simpson's diversity index over productive rearrangements. TCRdb re-hosts the immuneACCESS table, in-frame sequences only. Its copies lack some clones; in the studies checked, an unresolved V gene accounts for under half of them, and the cause for the rest is not known. That table furnishes V, J and clone size, whereas the DNA furnished D and trimming. The sample data list more than 75,000 clones, and 87% of these were observed just once. In total, the top ten clones hold just over 8% of the sample.

This clonotype was sampled from a man aged 30-40 years with acute or convalescent COVID-19. The chain links TRBV28 with TRBJ1-1; TRBD1 might be the D gene, on 5 matching bases. The sequenced sample was peripheral blood. The CDR3 region: CASSQGMGNTEAFF. The bases read TGTGCCAGCAGCCAGGGCATGGGGAACACTGAAGCTTTCTTT.